A single sample gave rise to the 30 T cell receptor beta chains below, sequenced in a study of CD8 T cells in Susac syndrome. RNA, at about 0.45 to 1 ug, was reverse transcribed with random hexamers. TCRdb used MiXCR to reprocess the immunoSEQ multiplex PCR reads, holding one entry per CDR3 protein. The sample has some 300,000 distinct CDR3 sequences, 65% to 90% seen once; the top ten hold 0.2% to 0.25%. Sequencing was performed on CD8+ T cells from PBMCs. The receptors were gathered from a human donor with multiple sclerosis.

This clonotype turned up a few times. The chain couples TRBV7-2 to TRBJ2-5; D is possibly TRBD1 or TRBD2 (6 bases each). The ends were cut back, 5 bases at V and 3 bases at J, with 19 bases in the middle. Germline V CDR1 and CDR2: SGHTA, FQGNSA. CDR3 length: 16 amino acids. Written as DNA, the CDR3 is TGTGCCAGCAGCCGCCTTGGGGGGTCAGGGGAAGAGACCCAGTACTTC. It yields the protein CASSRLGGSGEETQYF. The variable domain in full, completed from reference TRBV7-2 and TRBJ2-5, reads GAGVSQSPSNKVTEKGKDVELRCDPISGHTALYWYRQSLGQGLEFLIYFQGNSAPDKSGLPSDRFSAERTGGSVSTLTIQRTQQEDSAVYLCASSRLGGSGEETQYFGPGTRLLVL.

This clonotype was seen once. V and J are TRBV28 and TRBJ2-1; maybe TRBD1 (6 bases). Germline V gene data show CDR1 as MDHEN and CDR2 as SYDVKM. The CDR3 extends over 16 amino acids. V was shortened by 4 bases and J by 5 bases, with 18 bases between the two germline ends. This CDR3 reads CASSSRWGQSDNEQFF. DNA for the CDR3: TGTGCCAGCAGTTCACGGTGGGGACAAAGCGACAATGAGCAGTTCTTC. Using reference TRBV28 and TRBJ2-1 for the parts outside the CDR3, the full variable domain is DVKVTQSSRYLVKRTGEKVFLECVQDMDHENMFWYRQDPGLGLRLIYFSYDVKMKEKGDIPEGYSVSREKKERFSLILESASTNQTSMYLCASSSRWGQSDNEQFFGPGTRLTVL.

V and J are TRBV15 and TRBJ1-2; no reliable D call. The germline CDR1 and CDR2 sequences are LNHNV and YYDKDF (reference sequence). The CDR3 is 14 residues long. V was clipped by 1 base and J by 8 bases, with 14 bases between them. CDR3 region: CATSRVSHLGGYTF. Here the CDR3 DNA reads TGTGCCACCAGCAGAGTCAGTCACCTAGGGGGCTACACCTTC.

The CDR3 nucleotides are TGTGCCAGCAGCTTAGAAGAGGGGTTGCGCGGAGCTTTCTTT. Translation: CASSLEEGLRGAFF. The chain links TRBV13 to TRBJ1-1; D is possibly TRBD1 (5 bases). CDR3 length: 14 amino acids. Germline-derived CDR1 and CDR2 are PRHDT and FYEKMQ (reference sequence). V lost 1 base to trimming and J lost 10 bases, with 16 bases between them.

The chain couples TRBV3-1 to TRBJ2-1; D possibly corresponds to TRBD1 (6 bases). From germline, CDR1 is LGHDT and CDR2 YNNKEL (reference sequence). The V end was cut by 2 bases, the J end by 1 base, with 9 bases between. The length of the CDR3 is 15 residues. Here the CDR3 reads CASSQRQGSYNEQFF. CDR3 coding DNA: TGTGCCAGCAGCCAACGGCAGGGGTCCTACAATGAGCAGTTCTTC.

This clonotype was found once. The rearrangement uses TRBV29-1 and TRBJ1-2, with 7 bases aligning to TRBD1. The CDR3 is 15 amino acids. Trimming took 6 bases from V and 1 from J; bases not matched to a gene: 11. CDR1 is SQVTM and CDR2 is ANQGSEA in the germline V gene. DNA for the CDR3: TGCAGCGTCACCACAGGGGTCGGGTTTAACTATGGCTACACCTTC. Translated: CSVTTGVGFNYGYTF.

The chain couples TRBV7-6 to TRBJ1-1, with D hard to call. The CDR3 is made up of 13 amino acids. CDR1 is SGHVS and CDR2 is FNYEAQ in the germline V gene. The V gene lost 1 base and the J gene lost 6 bases, with 9 bases spanning the gap. The CDR3 sequence: CASSLGGRAEAFF. CDR3 coding DNA: TGTGCCAGCAGCTTAGGAGGGCGTGCTGAAGCTTTCTTT.

The chain couples TRBV6-2 or TRBV6-3 to TRBJ1-1; 11 nucleotides match TRBD1. Unmatched junction bases numbered 6, after V lost 5 bases and J lost 7 bases. Germline assignment: CDR1 MNHEY and CDR2 SVGEGT. The CDR3 totals 14 residues. The DNA for the CDR3 is TGTGCCAGCAGTGGATTGGACAGGGGGCTTGAAGCTTTCTTT. It specifies CASSGLDRGLEAFF.

The chain links TRBV29-1 to TRBJ2-7; TRBD1 agrees at 9 bases. The CDR3 loop spans 13 amino acids. The trim removed 7 bases at V and 3 bases at J, leaving 7 bases unmatched. The germline CDR1 and CDR2 sequences are SQVTM and ANQGSEA. CDR3 sequence: CSARTGEDYEQYF. The CDR3 bases are TGCAGCGCCCGGACAGGGGAGGACTACGAGCAGTACTTC.

The rearrangement uses TRBV20-1 and TRBJ2-3, with D maybe TRBD1 (6 bases). CDR1 and CDR2 (germline): DFQATT, SNEGSKA (reference sequence). The CDR3 has 15 amino acids. Trimming pared 3 bases from V and 3 bases from J, leaving 16 bases between. As DNA, the CDR3 is TGCAGTGCTAGGAGATACAGGGATTTGACAGATACGCAGTATTTT. As protein: CSARRYRDLTDTQYF.

A few counts support this clonotype. The rearrangement links TRBV4-3 to TRBJ2-2; 9 bases agree with TRBD2. After removal of 2 bases from V and 0 bases from J, the junction contained 1 base not matched to a gene. From germline, CDR1 is LGHNA and CDR2 YSLEER. The CDR3 is made up of 16 amino acids. Here the CDR3 DNA reads TGCGCCAGCAGCCAATTAGCGGGAGCGAACACCGGGGAGCTGTTTTTT. It codes for CASSQLAGANTGELFF.

This chain uses TRBV30 with TRBJ1-1; TRBD1 might be the D (5 bases). Germline V lookup: CDR1 GTSNPN, CDR2 SVGIG (reference sequence). This CDR3 is built from 13 residues. Trimming took off 7 bases at V and 0 bases at J, with 12 bases between the two ends. The CDR3 DNA follows: TGTGCCTTTCAGGCAGGGATGAACACTGAAGCTTTCTTT. Its translation is CAFQAGMNTEAFF.

The chain employs TRBV4-1 and TRBJ2-1; 11 bases agree with TRBD2. Germline CDR1 and CDR2: MGHRA and YSYEKL. The CDR3 runs to 16 residues. The trim removed 8 bases at V and 4 bases at J, leaving 10 bases unmatched. CDR3 nucleotides: TGCGCCAGCGGCGCCGGGGGACTAGCGGCTTACAATGAGCAGTTCTTC. As protein: CASGAGGLAAYNEQFF.

This CDR3 reads CASSYSVGTGELFF. Here the CDR3 DNA reads TGTGCCAGTAGTTATTCAGTCGGGACCGGGGAGCTGTTTTTT. This chain connects TRBV19 to TRBJ2-2; no clear D. V lost 5 bases to trimming and J lost 5 bases, with 12 bases between them. Per the germline V gene, CDR1 is LNHDA and CDR2 is SQIVND (reference sequence). This CDR3 is built from 14 residues.

The chain couples TRBV4-2 to TRBJ1-3; D gene unclear. Germline CDR1 LGHNA, CDR2 YNFKEQ. Trimming left V 0 bases short and J 1 base short, with 7 bases between. The CDR3 has 15 residues. CDR3 nucleotides: TGTGCCAGCAGCCAAGATCCCGATTCTGGAAACACCATATATTTT. This translates into CASSQDPDSGNTIYF.

The CDR3: CASSSSLAGGPDEQYF. The CDR3 nucleotides read TGTGCCAGCAGCTCAAGCCTAGCGGGAGGGCCCGACGAGCAGTACTTC. The genes are TRBV7-9 and TRBJ2-7, with 12 bases fitting TRBD2. Trimming removed 4 bases from V and 5 bases from J; junction bases left unmatched: 9. The germline gives CDR1 SEHNR, CDR2 FQNEAQ (reference sequence). The CDR3 covers 16 residues.

The chain joins TRBV12-3 or TRBV12-4 to TRBJ1-2; unclear D gene. The CDR3 is 13 residues long. V dropped 5 bases and J dropped 4 bases, with 11 bases sitting between them. CDR3 sequence reads: CASSPPAAYGYTF. In nucleotides, the CDR3 is TGTGCCAGCAGTCCGCCGGCAGCCTATGGCTACACCTTC.

This clonotype was seen a handful of times. The chain carries TRBV11-2 and TRBJ2-1; the D is unclear. The germline CDR1 and CDR2 sequences are SGHAT and FQNNGV. With 0 bases removed from V and 5 bases from J, the gap between germline ends came to 11 bases. This CDR3 is built from 15 residues. This CDR3 is CASSLDPGTNNEQFF. Here the CDR3 DNA reads TGTGCCAGCAGCTTAGATCCAGGTACTAACAATGAGCAGTTCTTC.

The rearrangement links TRBV11-2 to TRBJ2-1, with D uncertain. Germline V gene data show CDR1 as SGHAT and CDR2 as FQNNGV. This CDR3 has 13 residues. V was pared by 2 bases and J by 8 bases, with 10 bases between. CDR3 region: CASSLFFGDEQFF. The CDR3 nucleotides are TGTGCCAGCAGCTTATTCTTTGGGGATGAGCAGTTCTTC.

The V call is TRBV10-3, the J call TRBJ2-7; 8 bases agree with TRBD1. This CDR3 has 14 residues. V trimming: 2 bases; J trimming: 5 bases; junction bases outside the gene matches: 5. The V gene's germline CDR1 is ENHRY and CDR2 SYGVKD. This CDR3 is CAISEAGTGHEQYF. The CDR3 coding sequence is TGTGCCATCAGTGAGGCCGGGACAGGCCACGAGCAGTACTTC.

The chain joins TRBV2 to TRBJ1-1; no reliable D call. V dropped 1 base and J dropped 1 base, with 7 bases sitting between them. This CDR3 is 14 amino acids long. Germline CDR1 SNHLY, CDR2 FYNNEI. CDR3 loop: CASSEVQRNTEAFF. The CDR3 coding sequence is TGTGCCAGCAGTGAAGTGCAACGGAACACTGAAGCTTTCTTT.

The chain has TRBV27 and TRBJ2-3; D uncertain. Germline V gene lookup returns CDR1 MNHEY and CDR2 SMNVEV (reference sequence). The CDR3 spans 16 residues. V lost 1 base and J 2 bases, leaving 13 bases between the germline ends. The CDR3 region is CASSLYYVTSTDTQYF. The CDR3 DNA sequence: TGTGCCAGCAGTTTATATTATGTCACCTCCACAGATACGCAGTATTTT.

The V and J genes are TRBV2 and TRBJ2-1; 7 positions match TRBD2. The CDR3 extends over 14 amino acids. Germline CDR1 and CDR2: SNHLY and FYNNEI. Trimming at V came to 3 bases and at J to 8 bases, leaving 7 bases not matched to a gene. In DNA, the CDR3 is TGTGCCAGCAGTGATCCCGCGGGAGACTATGAGCAGTTCTTC. Translation: CASSDPAGDYEQFF.

The chain joins TRBV12-3 or TRBV12-4 to TRBJ2-7; D remains ambiguous. CDR3 length: 12 residues. V lost 3 bases and J 4 bases, leaving 7 bases between the germline ends. CDR3 nucleotide sequence: TGTGCCAGCAGTTTGACGGCTTACGAGCAGTACTTC. Translation gives CASSLTAYEQYF.

The chain couples TRBV14 to TRBJ2-1; the match to TRBD2 covers 9 bases. Germline-derived CDR1 and CDR2 are SGHDN and FVKESK. The CDR3 is 19 amino acids. The ends lost 2 bases at V and 2 bases at J; junction bases unmatched: 13. The CDR3 loop reads CASSQPKQIAGVPYNEQFF. The CDR3 DNA reads TGTGCCAGCAGCCAACCCAAACAGATAGCGGGAGTACCCTACAATGAGCAGTTCTTC.

The rearrangement joins TRBV25-1 to TRBJ2-3; either TRBD1 or TRBD2 may supply D (5 bases each). Germline-derived CDR1 and CDR2 are MGHDK and SYGVNS. V gave up 1 base and J gave up 1 base, with 12 bases separating them. The length of the CDR3 is 16 residues. The CDR3 protein is CASSELHRDGTDTQYF. CDR3 sequence (DNA): TGTGCCAGCAGTGAATTGCACCGGGACGGCACAGATACGCAGTATTTT.

The genes are TRBV7-6 and TRBJ2-1, with 8 nucleotides matching TRBD2. The CDR3 has 19 amino acids. Germline-derived CDR1 and CDR2 are SGHVS and FNYEAQ. The J segment lost 2 bases and the V segment lost 4 bases, leaving 16 bases of the junction unmatched. The CDR3 region has the DNA TGTGCCAGCAGCTCCCGGGGGCATTTAGCGGGGCCCCCCTACAATGAGCAGTTCTTC. This encodes CASSSRGHLAGPPYNEQFF.

The chain has TRBV30 and TRBJ2-7; perhaps TRBD2 as D (5 bases). Germline CDR1 GTSNPN, CDR2 SVGIG (reference sequence). Trimming took 0 bases from V and 6 from J, leaving 6 bases between them. The CDR3 runs to 11 residues. The CDR3 spells CAWSVGGEQYF. The CDR3 region has the DNA TGTGCCTGGAGTGTTGGAGGCGAGCAGTACTTC.

The V and J genes are TRBV3-1 and TRBJ1-1, with no clear D. V lost 4 bases, J lost 4 bases, and 16 bases lay in between. There are 15 residues in the CDR3. CDR1 and CDR2 (germline): LGHDT, YNNKEL (reference sequence). CDR3 loop: CASSPQVFGVTEAFF. In DNA form, the CDR3 reads TGTGCCAGCAGCCCGCAGGTGTTCGGGGTCACTGAAGCTTTCTTT.

The V call is TRBV15, the J call TRBJ1-5; D is perhaps TRBD1 (5 bases). The V and J ends lost 0 bases and 6 bases respectively, with 15 bases between them. The germline gives CDR1 LNHNV, CDR2 YYDKDF (reference sequence). CDR3 size: 16 residues. CDR3 loop: CATSRDRTVRAQPQHF. The CDR3 DNA follows: TGTGCCACCAGCAGAGATCGTACGGTCAGGGCTCAGCCCCAGCATTTT.